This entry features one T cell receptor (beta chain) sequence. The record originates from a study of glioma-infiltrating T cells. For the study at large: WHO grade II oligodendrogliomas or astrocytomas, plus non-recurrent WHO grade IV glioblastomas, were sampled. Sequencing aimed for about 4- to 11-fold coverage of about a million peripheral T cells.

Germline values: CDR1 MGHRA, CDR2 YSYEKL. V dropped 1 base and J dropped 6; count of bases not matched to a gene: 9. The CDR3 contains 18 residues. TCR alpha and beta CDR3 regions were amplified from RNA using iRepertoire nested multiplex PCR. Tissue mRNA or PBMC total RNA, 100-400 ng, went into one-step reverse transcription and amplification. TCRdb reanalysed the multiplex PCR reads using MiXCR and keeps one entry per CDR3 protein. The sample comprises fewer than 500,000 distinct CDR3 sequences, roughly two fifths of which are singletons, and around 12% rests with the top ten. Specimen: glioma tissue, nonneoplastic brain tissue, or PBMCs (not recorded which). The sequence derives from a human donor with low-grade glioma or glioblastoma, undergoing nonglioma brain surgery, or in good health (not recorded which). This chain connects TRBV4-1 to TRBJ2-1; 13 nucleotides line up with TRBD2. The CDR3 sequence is CASSQGWTSGRGANEQFF. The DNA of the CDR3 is TGCGCCAGCAGCCAAGGGTGGACTAGCGGGAGAGGGGCCAATGAGCAGTTCTTC.